These 7 T cell receptor beta chains came from one sample sequenced in a study of blood T cell repertoires in COVID-19. Assay used: immunoSEQ multiplex PCR; TCRdb lists only in-frame clones, some missing. Seen here are about 110,000 clones, about four fifths observed once, and the top ten hold approximately 4%. Specimen: peripheral blood. The receptors were sampled from a woman in her 70s with acute or convalescent COVID-19.

CDR3 sequence (DNA): TGTGCCAGCAGGCCCCGATGCCGAGCGATGGTAGGGGGAAATCAGCCCCAGCATTTT. Translated, it gives CASRPRCRAMVGGNQPQHF. The chain uses TRBV7-9 and TRBJ1-5; weak D call: TRBD1 (6 bases). The CDR3 loop spans 19 amino acids. CDR1 SEHNR and CDR2 FQNEAQ come from the germline V gene (reference sequence). Trimming shortened V by 6 bases and J by 4 bases, and 28 bases separated the two germline ends.

The CDR3 is CASSLGLGAKAFF. The CDR3 bases are TGTGCCAGCAGCTTAGGTTTGGGGGCCAAAGCTTTCTTT. The J gene is TRBJ1-1, the V gene TRBV11-3, with D maybe TRBD1 (6 bases). V gave up 1 base and J gave up 9 bases, with 12 bases separating them. Germline V gene sequence: CDR1 SGHNT, CDR2 YENEEA. This CDR3 is 13 amino acids long.

V and J are TRBV2 and TRBJ1-5; TRBD1 agrees at 8 bases. Germline V gene data show CDR1 as SNHLY and CDR2 as FYNNEI. Germline trimming cut 5 bases from V and 7 bases from J; bases unmatched to any gene: 7. The CDR3 is 14 residues long. The CDR3 sequence is CASSKQGVRQPQHF. CDR3 nucleotides: TGTGCCAGCAGTAAACAGGGGGTCAGACAGCCCCAGCATTTT.

The rearrangement joins TRBV11-1 to TRBJ2-3; TRBD2 might be the D (5 bases). V dropped 1 base and J dropped 2 bases, with 13 bases sitting between them. Per germline, CDR1 SGHAT and CDR2 FQDESV (reference sequence). The CDR3 sequence is 16 residues long. The CDR3 nucleotides read TGTGCCAGCAGCTTAGTACTGGGCGGACTCACAGATACGCAGTATTTT. Its translation: CASSLVLGGLTDTQYF.

This chain links TRBV11-3 with TRBJ2-3; the match to TRBD1 covers 7 bases. The germline V gene encodes CDR1 SGHNT and CDR2 YENEEA. This CDR3 is 14 amino acids long. Trimming took 1 base from V and 4 from J; bases not matched to a gene: 2. The CDR3 loop is CASSLGQGPDTQYF. CDR3 nucleotides: TGTGCCAGCAGCTTAGGACAGGGACCAGATACGCAGTATTTT.

The chain carries TRBV2 and TRBJ2-2, with a weak D call TRBD1 (6 bases). Looked up from germline, CDR1 is SNHLY and CDR2 is FYNNEI. The CDR3 runs 14 residues. Trimming took off 7 bases at V and 3 bases at J, with 12 bases between the two ends. The CDR3 coding sequence is TGTGCCAGCAAGCTACAGGGCTACACCGGGGAGCTGTTTTTT. Its translation: CASKLQGYTGELFF.

The rearrangement uses TRBV28 and TRBJ2-1; TRBD1 aligns across 8 bases. After removal of 6 bases from V and 8 bases from J, the junction contained 12 bases not matched to a gene. From germline, CDR1 is MDHEN and CDR2 SYDVKM. The CDR3 covers 15 residues. The CDR3 region has the DNA TGTGCCAGCAGCGACGGACAGGGCCCTACATATGAGCAGTTCTTC. It is translated as CASSDGQGPTYEQFF.